This passage covers 10 T cell receptor beta chains from one sample sequenced in a study of shared clonotypes between healthy human individuals. TCRdb keeps only in-frame clones here, not all; method: immunoSEQ multiplex PCR. The sample carries 2 million to 2.5 million clones, less than 95% recorded once. Naive CD8 cells, CD45RO-negative and positively selected for CCR7, excluded terminally differentiated effector memory CD45RA+ cells. Material: naive CD8+ T cells sorted from blood. These receptors came from a man younger than 35 in good health.

The V gene is TRBV10-2, the J gene TRBJ1-6, with a weak D call TRBD1 (6 bases). Deletions cut 3 bases from V and 0 bases from J, with 12 bases between. This CDR3 contains 17 residues. CDR1 is WSHSY, CDR2 SAAADI, per germline. The CDR3 sequence is CASSEAGAPSYNSPLHF. In nucleotides, the CDR3 is TGCGCCAGCAGTGAAGCAGGGGCCCCCTCCTATAATTCACCCCTCCACTTT.

This chain uses TRBV18 with TRBJ2-3; D is ambiguous. In germline, CDR1 is KGHSH, CDR2 LQKENI. The CDR3 spans 13 residues. V shed 3 bases and J shed 8 bases, with 12 bases lying between them. CDR3 bases: TGTGCCAGCTCACCTGTAGTCCCCTCTACGCAGTATTTT. Amino acid sequence: CASSPVVPSTQYF.

V usage is TRBV2 and J usage is TRBJ2-7; D is unresolved. There are 13 residues in the CDR3. From germline, CDR1 is SNHLY and CDR2 FYNNEI. The V end lost 7 bases, the J end lost 6 bases, and 16 bases lay between the germline ends. In DNA, the CDR3 is TGTGCCAGCACTATCCCTCAGTCCCTCGAGCAGTACTTC. Translated: CASTIPQSLEQYF.

The rearrangement uses TRBV5-6 and TRBJ1-1; D unresolved. The length of the CDR3 is 12 residues. Trimming removed 6 bases from V and 4 bases from J, with 10 bases in between. Germline values: CDR1 SGHDT, CDR2 YYEEEE. The CDR3 loop reads CASNTVSTEAFF. CDR3 DNA sequence: TGTGCCAGCAATACGGTCAGCACTGAAGCTTTCTTT. The full variable domain, completed using reference TRBV5-6 and TRBJ1-1, is DAGVTQSPTHLIKTRGQQVTLRCSPKSGHDTVSWYQQALGQGPQFIFQYYEEEERQRGNFPDRFSGHQFPNYSSELNVNALLLGDSALYLCASNTVSTEAFFGQGTRLTVV.

This sequence joins TRBV5-1 and TRBJ2-3; D uncertain. CDR3 length: 15 residues. Per the germline V gene, CDR1 is SGHRS and CDR2 is YFSETQ. The V and J ends lost 0 bases and 6 bases respectively, with 14 bases between them. The CDR3 nucleotides read TGCGCCAGCAGCTTGGAGGGCAAGGAGCCCGATACGCAGTATTTT. It is translated as CASSLEGKEPDTQYF.

The V gene is TRBV5-5, the J gene TRBJ1-3; D unresolved. Germline V gene data show CDR1 as SGHKS and CDR2 as YYEKEE (reference sequence). The CDR3 loop spans 15 amino acids. V was trimmed by 4 bases and J by 1 base, leaving 12 bases between them. The CDR3 sequence is CASSPGVGSGNTIYF. The CDR3 bases are TGTGCCAGCAGCCCCGGGGTAGGGTCTGGAAACACCATATATTTT.

The chain recombines TRBV7-3 with TRBJ2-1, with 8 bases aligning to TRBD2. The CDR3 length is 15 residues. J lost 3 bases, V lost 2 bases, and 3 bases had no gene match. Germline V gene lookup returns CDR1 SGHTA and CDR2 FQGTGA. The CDR3 DNA follows: TGTGCCAGCAGCTTATTAGCGGGGCTCTACAATGAGCAGTTCTTC. Amino acid sequence: CASSLLAGLYNEQFF.

The chain recombines TRBV6-1 with TRBJ2-7, with D possibly called TRBD1 or TRBD2 (5 bases each). The V end lost 6 bases, the J end lost 2 bases, and 11 bases lay between the germline ends. Germline V gene data show CDR1 as MNHNS and CDR2 as SASEGT. The CDR3 is 13 residues long. The CDR3 is CASSGTDTYEQYF. DNA for the CDR3: TGTGCCAGCAGCGGGACGGATACCTACGAGCAGTACTTC.

The chain uses TRBV6-1 and TRBJ1-6; D perhaps matches TRBD1 (5 bases). CDR3 length: 14 residues. Looked up from germline, CDR1 is MNHNS and CDR2 is SASEGT. The germline V and J ends were trimmed by 11 bases and 4 bases, with 15 bases remaining between them. For the CDR3, the DNA is TGTGCCTTGACAGAACTCGGTTATAATTCACCCCTCCACTTT. This codes for CALTELGYNSPLHF.

This clone was recorded once. The chain has TRBV5-1 and TRBJ2-2; 10 nucleotides align to TRBD2. Germline lookup yields CDR1 SGHRS and CDR2 YFSETQ. This CDR3 has 15 residues. Trimming cost V 3 bases and J 4 bases; bases outside gene matches: 3. The CDR3 protein is CASSSSGSITGELFF. CDR3 nucleotides: TGCGCCAGCAGCTCTAGCGGGAGTATCACCGGGGAGCTGTTTTTT. The entire variable domain, with the rest obtained from reference TRBV5-1 and TRBJ2-2, is as follows: KAGVTQTPRYLIKTRGQQVTLSCSPISGHRSVSWYQQTPGQGLQFLFEYFSETQRNKGNFPGRFSGRQFSNSRSEMNVSTLELGDSALYLCASSSSGSITGELFFGEGSRLTVL.